A selection of T cell receptor beta chains follows, all from one sample in a study of T cell changes during pregnancy in multiple sclerosis. The table came from immunoSEQ multiplex PCR; TCRdb's copy has only in-frame clones and leaves some out. The sample carries about 54,000 clones, about 91% recorded once. Specimen: peripheral blood, collected after pregnancy. The origin of the receptors is a female donor in good health, enrolled as a control in a pregnancy study. Both conserved end residues are part of each CDR3. A D gene is named only where the DNA matches it firmly. The size of a clone is reported for some rows only, either as once, few or many, or as a class for expanded clones.

d_call j_call v_call clone_size cdr3_aa cdr3_nt
NA TRBJ1-6 TRBV11-2 NA CASSLVSWAGTPLHF TGTGCCAGCAGCTTAGTCTCGTGGGCCGGTACACCCCTCCACTTT
NA TRBJ2-7 TRBV11-2 NA CASSSIGGGYEQYF TGTGCCAGCAGCTCCATAGGGGGGGGCTACGAGCAGTACTTC
TRBD2 TRBJ2-7 TRBV18 once CASSPVAGSSSYEQYF TGTGCCAGCTCACCCGTAGCGGGGTCGAGCTCCTACGAGCAGTACTTC
NA TRBJ1-1 TRBV5-8 NA CASRRTGMSTEAFF TGTGCCAGCAGGCGAACAGGGATGTCCACTGAAGCTTTCTTT
TRBD2 TRBJ2-3 TRBV5-1 NA CASSFALAESTDTQYF TGCGCCAGCAGCTTCGCGCTAGCGGAAAGCACAGATACGCAGTATTTT
TRBD1 TRBJ1-1 TRBV6-8 NA CASTNSGTAEAFF TGTGCCAGCACCAACTCCGGGACAGCTGAAGCTTTCTTT
NA TRBJ2-3 TRBV7-9 NA CASSLSAVVADTQYF TGTGCCAGCAGCTTATCAGCAGTAGTAGCGGATACGCAGTATTTT
NA TRBJ2-7 TRBV18 NA CASSPSGTHEQYF TGTGCCAGCTCACCGTCGGGTACCCACGAGCAGTACTTC
NA TRBJ1-3 TRBV18 NA CASSPSAGQIHSGNTIYF TGTGCCAGCTCACCAAGCGCAGGGCAGATCCACTCTGGAAACACCATATATTTT
TRBD1 TRBJ2-7 TRBV18 NA CASSPLSGTGLVYEQYF TGTGCCAGCTCACCACTTTCCGGGACAGGGTTGGTCTACGAGCAGTACTTC
TRBD1 TRBJ1-1 TRBV15 once CATSRDLRAGQGRGTEAFF TGTGCCACCAGCAGAGATCTTCGTGCGGGACAGGGTAGGGGCACTGAAGCTTTCTTT
NA TRBJ1-2 TRBV5-6 NA CASSLGGLEGGYTF TGTGCCAGCAGCTTGGGGGGTCTTGAGGGCGGCTACACCTTC
TRBD1 TRBJ1-2 TRBV9 once CASSVAPWDRGGYTF TGTGCCAGCAGCGTAGCTCCCTGGGACAGGGGGGGCTACACCTTC